This T cell receptor beta chain was identified during a study of blood T cell repertoires in COVID-19. About the research overall: COVID-19 samples, acute and convalescent, were from the United States, Italy and Spain.

Sequenced by immunoSEQ multiplex PCR; TCRdb stores in-frame clones only, minus some. The sample consists of fewer than 250,000 clones, 80% to 90% of them appearing once. V lost 2 bases, J lost 5 bases, and 6 bases stayed unmatched. Germline-derived CDR1 and CDR2 are SGDLS and YYNGEE. The CDR3 extends over 15 amino acids. The material sequenced was PBMCs or T cells enriched from blood (not recorded which). This clonotype was sampled from a woman in her 30s who had been exposed to COVID-19. This sequence joins TRBV9 and TRBJ1-1, with 10 bases lining up with TRBD1. CDR3 sequence (DNA): TGTGCCAGCAGCGTTGCCTGGACAGGGGGGACTGAAGCTTTCTTT. Amino acid sequence: CASSVAWTGGTEAFF.